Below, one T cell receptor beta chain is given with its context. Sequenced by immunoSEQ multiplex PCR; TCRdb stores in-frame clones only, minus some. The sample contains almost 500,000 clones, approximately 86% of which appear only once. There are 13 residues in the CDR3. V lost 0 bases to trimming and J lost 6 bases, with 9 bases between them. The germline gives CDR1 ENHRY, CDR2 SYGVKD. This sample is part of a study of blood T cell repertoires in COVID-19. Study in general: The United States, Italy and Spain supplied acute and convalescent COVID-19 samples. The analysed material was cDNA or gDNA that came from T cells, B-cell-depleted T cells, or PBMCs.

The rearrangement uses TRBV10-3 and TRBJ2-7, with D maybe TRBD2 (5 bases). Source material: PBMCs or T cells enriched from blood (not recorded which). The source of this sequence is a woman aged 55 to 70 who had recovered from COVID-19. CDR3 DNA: TGTGCCATCAGTGAGTCGGTCGGAGGCGAGCAGTACGTC. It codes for CAISESVGGEQYV.